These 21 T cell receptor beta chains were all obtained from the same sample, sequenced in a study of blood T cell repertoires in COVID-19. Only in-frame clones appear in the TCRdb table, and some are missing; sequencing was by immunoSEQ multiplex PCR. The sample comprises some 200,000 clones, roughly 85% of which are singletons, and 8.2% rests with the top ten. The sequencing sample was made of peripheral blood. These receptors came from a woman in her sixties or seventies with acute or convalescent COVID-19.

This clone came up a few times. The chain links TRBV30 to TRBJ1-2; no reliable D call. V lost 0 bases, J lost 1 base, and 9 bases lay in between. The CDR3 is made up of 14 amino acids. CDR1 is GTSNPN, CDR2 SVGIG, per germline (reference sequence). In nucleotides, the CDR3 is TGTGCCTGGAGTGTACGTAACTATAACTATGGCTACACCTTC. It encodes CAWSVRNYNYGYTF. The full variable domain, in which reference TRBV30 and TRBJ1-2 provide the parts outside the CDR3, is SQTIHQWPATLVQPVGSPLSLECTVEGTSNPNLYWYRQAAGRGLQLLFYSVGIGQISSEVPQNLSASRPQDRQFILSSKKLLLSDSGFYLCAWSVRNYNYGYTFGSGTRLTVV.

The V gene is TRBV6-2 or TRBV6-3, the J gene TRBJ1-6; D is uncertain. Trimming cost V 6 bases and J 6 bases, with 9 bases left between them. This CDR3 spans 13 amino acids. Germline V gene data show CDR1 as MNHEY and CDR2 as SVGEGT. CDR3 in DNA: TGTGCCAGCAGCCCGGACTCTAATTCACCCCTCCACTTT. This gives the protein CASSPDSNSPLHF.

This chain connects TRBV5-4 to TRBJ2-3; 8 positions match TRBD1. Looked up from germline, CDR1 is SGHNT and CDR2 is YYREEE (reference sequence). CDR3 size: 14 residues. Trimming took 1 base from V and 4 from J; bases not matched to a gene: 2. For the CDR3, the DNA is TGTGCCAGCAGCTTGCAGGGGGCATCAGATACGCAGTATTTT. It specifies CASSLQGASDTQYF.

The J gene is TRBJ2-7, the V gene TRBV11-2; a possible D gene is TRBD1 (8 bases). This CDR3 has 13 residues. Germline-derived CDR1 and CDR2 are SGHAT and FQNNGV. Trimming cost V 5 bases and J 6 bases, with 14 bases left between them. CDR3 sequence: CASSLDREGEQYV. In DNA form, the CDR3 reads TGTGCCAGCAGCCTGGACAGGGAGGGCGAGCAGTACGTC.

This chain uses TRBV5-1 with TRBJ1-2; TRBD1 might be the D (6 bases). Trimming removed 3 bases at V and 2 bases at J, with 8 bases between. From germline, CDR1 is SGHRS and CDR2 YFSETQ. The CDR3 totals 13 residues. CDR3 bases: TGCGCCAGCAGCTCAGGACAGAACTATGGCTACACCTTC. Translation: CASSSGQNYGYTF.

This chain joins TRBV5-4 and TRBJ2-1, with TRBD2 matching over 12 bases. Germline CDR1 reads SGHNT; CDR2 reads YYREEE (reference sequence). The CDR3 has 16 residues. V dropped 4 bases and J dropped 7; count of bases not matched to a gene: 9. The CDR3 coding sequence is TGTGCCAGCAGCCCGGAAGTCACTAGCGGGAGGAATGAGCAGTTCTTC. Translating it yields CASSPEVTSGRNEQFF.

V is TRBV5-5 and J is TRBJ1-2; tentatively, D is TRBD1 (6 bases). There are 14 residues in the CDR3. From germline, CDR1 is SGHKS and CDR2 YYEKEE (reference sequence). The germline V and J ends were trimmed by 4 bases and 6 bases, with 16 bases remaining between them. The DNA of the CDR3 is TGTGCCAGCAGCCTGACCCGGACAGTTGATGGCTACACCTTC. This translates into CASSLTRTVDGYTF. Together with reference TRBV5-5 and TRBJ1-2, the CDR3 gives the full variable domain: DAGVTQSPTHLIKTRGQQVTLRCSPISGHKSVSWYQQVLGQGPQFIFQYYEKEERGRGNFPDRFSARQFPNYSSELNVNALLLGDSALYLCASSLTRTVDGYTFGSGTRLTVV.

CDR3: CAISRESFYNEQFF. CDR3 DNA: TGTGCCATCTCGCGGGAGTCATTCTACAATGAGCAGTTCTTC. The J gene is TRBJ2-1, the V gene TRBV10-3, with TRBD2 matching 7 bases. The V and J ends lost 8 bases and 3 bases, in that order; junction bases with no gene match: 7. The germline V gene encodes CDR1 ENHRY and CDR2 SYGVKD. The CDR3 runs 14 residues.

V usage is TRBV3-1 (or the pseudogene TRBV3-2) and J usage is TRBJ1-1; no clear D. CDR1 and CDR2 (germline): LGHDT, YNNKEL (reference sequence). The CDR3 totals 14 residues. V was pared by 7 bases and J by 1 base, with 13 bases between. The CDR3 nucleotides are TGTGCCAGCAACCTTCGGGGAGGGAACACTGAAGCTTTCTTT. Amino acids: CASNLRGGNTEAFF.

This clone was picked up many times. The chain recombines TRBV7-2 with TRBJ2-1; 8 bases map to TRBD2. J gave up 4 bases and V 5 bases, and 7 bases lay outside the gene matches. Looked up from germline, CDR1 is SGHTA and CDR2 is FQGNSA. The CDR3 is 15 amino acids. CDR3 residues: CASSPSGSQYNEQFF. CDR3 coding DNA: TGTGCCAGCAGCCCCAGCGGGAGTCAGTACAATGAGCAGTTCTTC. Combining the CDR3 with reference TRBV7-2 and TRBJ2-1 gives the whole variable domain GAGVSQSPSNKVTEKGKDVELRCDPISGHTALYWYRQSLGQGLEFLIYFQGNSAPDKSGLPSDRFSAERTGGSVSTLTIQRTQQEDSAVYLCASSPSGSQYNEQFFGPGTRLTVL.

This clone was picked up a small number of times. Here the CDR3 reads CASPSRTTTYEQYV. The CDR3 nucleotides are TGTGCCAGCCCCTCCCGGACTACCACCTACGAGCAGTACGTC. This chain connects TRBV12-1 to TRBJ2-7; the table names TRBD2, a call not compared with the DNA. TRBV12-1 is a documented pseudogene. The CDR3 covers 14 residues.

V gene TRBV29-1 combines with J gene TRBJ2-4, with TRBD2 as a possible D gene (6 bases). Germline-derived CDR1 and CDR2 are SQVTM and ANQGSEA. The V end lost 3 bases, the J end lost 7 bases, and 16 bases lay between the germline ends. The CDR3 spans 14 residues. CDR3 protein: CSVDRVTGDNIQYF. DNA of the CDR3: TGCAGCGTTGATCGAGTCACGGGGGATAACATTCAGTACTTC.

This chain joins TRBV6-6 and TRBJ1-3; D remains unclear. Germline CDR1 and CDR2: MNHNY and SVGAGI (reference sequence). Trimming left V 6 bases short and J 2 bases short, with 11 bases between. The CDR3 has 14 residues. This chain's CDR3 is CASSRTSPGNTIYF. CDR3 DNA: TGTGCCAGCAGCAGAACGTCCCCTGGAAACACCATATATTTT.

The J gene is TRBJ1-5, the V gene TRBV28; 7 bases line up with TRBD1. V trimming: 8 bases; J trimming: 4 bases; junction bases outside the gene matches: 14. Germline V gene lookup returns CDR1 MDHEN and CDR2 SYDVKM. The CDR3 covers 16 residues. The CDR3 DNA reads TGTGCCAGCCGGACCCTTATGGACAGGCTAAATCAGCCCCAGCATTTT. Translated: CASRTLMDRLNQPQHF.

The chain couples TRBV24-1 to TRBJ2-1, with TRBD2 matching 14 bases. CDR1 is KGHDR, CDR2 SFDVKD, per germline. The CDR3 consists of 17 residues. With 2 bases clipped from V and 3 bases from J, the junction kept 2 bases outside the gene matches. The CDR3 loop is CATSDSGTSGSYNEQFF. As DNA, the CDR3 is TGTGCCACCAGTGATTCCGGGACTAGCGGGAGCTACAATGAGCAGTTCTTC.

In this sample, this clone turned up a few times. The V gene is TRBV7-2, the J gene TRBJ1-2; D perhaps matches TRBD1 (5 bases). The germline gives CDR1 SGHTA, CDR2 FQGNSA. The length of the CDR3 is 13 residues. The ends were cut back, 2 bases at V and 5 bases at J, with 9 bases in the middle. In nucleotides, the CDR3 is TGTGCCAGCAGCTTACTTCGGGGGTATGGCTACACCTTC. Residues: CASSLLRGYGYTF. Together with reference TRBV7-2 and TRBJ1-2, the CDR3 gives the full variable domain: GAGVSQSPSNKVTEKGKDVELRCDPISGHTALYWYRQSLGQGLEFLIYFQGNSAPDKSGLPSDRFSAERTGGSVSTLTIQRTQQEDSAVYLCASSLLRGYGYTFGSGTRLTVV.

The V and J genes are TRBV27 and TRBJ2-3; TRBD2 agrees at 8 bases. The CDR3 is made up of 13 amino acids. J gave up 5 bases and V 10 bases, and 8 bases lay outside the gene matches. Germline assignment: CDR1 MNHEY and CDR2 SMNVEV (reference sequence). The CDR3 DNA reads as TGTGCCACGAAGCGGGAGCTTGAAGATACGCAGTATTTT. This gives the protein CATKRELEDTQYF.

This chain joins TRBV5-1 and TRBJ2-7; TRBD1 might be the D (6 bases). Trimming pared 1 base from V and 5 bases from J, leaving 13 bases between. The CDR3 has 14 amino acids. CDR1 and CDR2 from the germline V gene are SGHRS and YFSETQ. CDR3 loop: CASSLSQGSDEQYF. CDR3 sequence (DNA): TGCGCCAGCAGCTTGTCCCAGGGGTCCGACGAGCAGTACTTC.

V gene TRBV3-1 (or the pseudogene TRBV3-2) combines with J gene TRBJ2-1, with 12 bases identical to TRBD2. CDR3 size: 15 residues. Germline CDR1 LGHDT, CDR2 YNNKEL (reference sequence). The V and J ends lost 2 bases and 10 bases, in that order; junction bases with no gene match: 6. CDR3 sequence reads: CASSQLAGGRGEQFF. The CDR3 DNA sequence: TGTGCCAGCAGCCAACTAGCGGGAGGGCGAGGGGAGCAGTTCTTC.

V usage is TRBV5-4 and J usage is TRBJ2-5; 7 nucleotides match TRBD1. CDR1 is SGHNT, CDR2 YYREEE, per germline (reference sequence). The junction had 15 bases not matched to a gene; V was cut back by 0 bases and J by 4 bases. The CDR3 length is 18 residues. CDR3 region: CASSLGIGAGGSGETQYF. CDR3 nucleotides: TGTGCCAGCAGCTTGGGAATTGGGGCAGGGGGATCGGGAGAGACCCAGTACTTC. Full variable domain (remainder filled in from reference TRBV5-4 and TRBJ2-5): ETGVTQSPTHLIKTRGQQVTLRCSSQSGHNTVSWYQQALGQGPQFIFQYYREEENGRGNFPPRFSGLQFPNYSSELNVNALELDDSALYLCASSLGIGAGGSGETQYFGPGTRLLVL.

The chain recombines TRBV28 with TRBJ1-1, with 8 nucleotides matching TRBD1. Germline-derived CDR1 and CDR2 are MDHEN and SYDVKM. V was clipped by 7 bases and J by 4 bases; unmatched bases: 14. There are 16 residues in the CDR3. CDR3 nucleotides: TGTGCCAGCATCCCAAGTCGGGGGACAGGTGGCACTGAAGCTTTCTTT. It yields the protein CASIPSRGTGGTEAFF.